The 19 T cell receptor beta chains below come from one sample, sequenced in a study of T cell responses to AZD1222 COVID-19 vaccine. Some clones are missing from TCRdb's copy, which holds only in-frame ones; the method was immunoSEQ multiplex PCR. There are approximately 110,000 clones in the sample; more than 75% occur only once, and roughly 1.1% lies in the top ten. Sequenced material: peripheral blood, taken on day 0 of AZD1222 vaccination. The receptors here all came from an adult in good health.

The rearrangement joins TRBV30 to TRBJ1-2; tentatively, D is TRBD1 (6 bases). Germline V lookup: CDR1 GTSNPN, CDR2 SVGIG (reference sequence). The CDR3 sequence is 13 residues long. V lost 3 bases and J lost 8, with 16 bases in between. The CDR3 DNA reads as TGTGCCTGGAGAGTGGGCAGGGGAAACGGCTACACCTTC. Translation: CAWRVGRGNGYTF. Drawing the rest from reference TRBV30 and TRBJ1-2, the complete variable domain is SQTIHQWPATLVQPVGSPLSLECTVEGTSNPNLYWYRQAAGRGLQLLFYSVGIGQISSEVPQNLSASRPQDRQFILSSKKLLLSDSGFYLCAWRVGRGNGYTFGSGTRLTVV.

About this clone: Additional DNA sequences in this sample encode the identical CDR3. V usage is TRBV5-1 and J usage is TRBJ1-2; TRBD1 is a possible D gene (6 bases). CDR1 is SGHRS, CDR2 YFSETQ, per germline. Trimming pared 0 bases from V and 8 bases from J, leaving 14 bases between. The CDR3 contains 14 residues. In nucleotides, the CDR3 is TGCGCCAGCAGCTTGGACAGGGTATCGTACGGCTACACCTTC. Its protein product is CASSLDRVSYGYTF.

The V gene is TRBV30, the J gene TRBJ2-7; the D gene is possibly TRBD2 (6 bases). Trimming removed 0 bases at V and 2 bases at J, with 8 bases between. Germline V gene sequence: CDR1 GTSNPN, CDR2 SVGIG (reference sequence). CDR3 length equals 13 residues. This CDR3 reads CAWSVSGPYEQYF. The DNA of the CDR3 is TGTGCCTGGAGTGTTAGCGGACCCTACGAGCAGTACTTC. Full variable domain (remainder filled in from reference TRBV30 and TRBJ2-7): SQTIHQWPATLVQPVGSPLSLECTVEGTSNPNLYWYRQAAGRGLQLLFYSVGIGQISSEVPQNLSASRPQDRQFILSSKKLLLSDSGFYLCAWSVSGPYEQYFGPGTRLTVT.

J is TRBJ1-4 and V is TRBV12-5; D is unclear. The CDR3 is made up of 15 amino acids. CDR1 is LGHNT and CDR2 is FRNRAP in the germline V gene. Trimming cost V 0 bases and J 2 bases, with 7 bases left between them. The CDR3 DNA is TGTGCTAGTGGTTTGGTGGGTGATACTAATGAAAAACTGTTTTTT. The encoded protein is CASGLVGDTNEKLFF.

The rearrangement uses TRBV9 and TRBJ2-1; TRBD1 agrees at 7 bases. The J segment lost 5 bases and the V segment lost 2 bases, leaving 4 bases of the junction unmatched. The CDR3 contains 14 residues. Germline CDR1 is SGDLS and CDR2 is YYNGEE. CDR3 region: CASSVTGNHNEQFF. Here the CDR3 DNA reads TGTGCCAGCAGCGTGACAGGGAACCACAATGAGCAGTTCTTC.

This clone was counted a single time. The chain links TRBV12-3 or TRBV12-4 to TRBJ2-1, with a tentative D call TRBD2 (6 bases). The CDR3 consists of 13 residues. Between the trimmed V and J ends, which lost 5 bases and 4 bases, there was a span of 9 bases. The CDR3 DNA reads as TGTGCCAGCAGTCTAGGGACTTACAATGAGCAGTTCTTC. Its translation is CASSLGTYNEQFF.

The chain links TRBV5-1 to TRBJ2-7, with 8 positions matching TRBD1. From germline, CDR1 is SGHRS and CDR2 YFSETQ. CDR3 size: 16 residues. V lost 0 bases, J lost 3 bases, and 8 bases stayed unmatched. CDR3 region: CASSLAPGQVGYEQYF. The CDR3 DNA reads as TGCGCCAGCAGCTTGGCTCCGGGACAGGTCGGCTACGAGCAGTACTTC.

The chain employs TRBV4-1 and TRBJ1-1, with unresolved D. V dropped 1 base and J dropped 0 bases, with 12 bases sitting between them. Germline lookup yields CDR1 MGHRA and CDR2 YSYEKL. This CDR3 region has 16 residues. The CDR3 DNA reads TGCGCCAGCAGCCAAGTAACGGCTTTCATGAACACTGAAGCTTTCTTT. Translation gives CASSQVTAFMNTEAFF.

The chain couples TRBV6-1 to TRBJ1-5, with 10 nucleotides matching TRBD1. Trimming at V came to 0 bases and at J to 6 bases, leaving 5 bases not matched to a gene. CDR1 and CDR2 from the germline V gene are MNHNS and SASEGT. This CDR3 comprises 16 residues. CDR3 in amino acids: CASSEAPTGGGQPQHF. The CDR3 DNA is TGTGCCAGCAGTGAAGCTCCGACAGGGGGCGGTCAGCCCCAGCATTTT.

CDR3 nucleotides: TGTGCCAGCAGTTATGAGGGGGCCACCGCGAACACTGAAGCTTTCTTT. Its protein product is CASSYEGATANTEAFF. This chain connects TRBV6-5 to TRBJ1-1; 7 bases line up with TRBD1. Per germline, CDR1 MNHEY and CDR2 SVGAGI. J gave up 1 base and V 3 bases, and 8 bases lay outside the gene matches. The CDR3 contains 16 residues.

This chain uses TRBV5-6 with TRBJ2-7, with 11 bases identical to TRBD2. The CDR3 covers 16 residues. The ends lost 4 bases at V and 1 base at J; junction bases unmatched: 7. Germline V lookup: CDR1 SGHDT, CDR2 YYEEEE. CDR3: CASSLYSGGASYEQYF. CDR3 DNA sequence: TGTGCCAGCAGCCTGTATAGCGGGGGGGCATCCTACGAGCAGTACTTC.

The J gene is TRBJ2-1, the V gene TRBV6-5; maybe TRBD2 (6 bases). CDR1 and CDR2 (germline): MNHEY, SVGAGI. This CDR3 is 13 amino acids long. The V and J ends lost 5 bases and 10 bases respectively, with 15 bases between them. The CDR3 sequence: CASSLAGTEEQFF. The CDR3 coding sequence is TGTGCCAGCAGTCTGGCGGGGACGGAGGAGCAGTTCTTC.

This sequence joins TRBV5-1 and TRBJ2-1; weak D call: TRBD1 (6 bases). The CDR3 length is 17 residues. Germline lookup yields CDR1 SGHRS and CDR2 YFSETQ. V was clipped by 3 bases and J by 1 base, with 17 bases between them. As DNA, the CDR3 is TGCGCCAGCAGCTCCTACACAGGGACCCGATCCTACAATGAGCAGTTCTTC. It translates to CASSSYTGTRSYNEQFF.

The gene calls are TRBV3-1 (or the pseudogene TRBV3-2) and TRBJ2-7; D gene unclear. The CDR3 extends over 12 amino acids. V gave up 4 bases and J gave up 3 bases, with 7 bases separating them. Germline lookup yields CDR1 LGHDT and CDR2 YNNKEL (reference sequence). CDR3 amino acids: CASSRGDYEQYF. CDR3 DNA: TGTGCCAGCAGCCGCGGCGACTACGAGCAGTACTTC.

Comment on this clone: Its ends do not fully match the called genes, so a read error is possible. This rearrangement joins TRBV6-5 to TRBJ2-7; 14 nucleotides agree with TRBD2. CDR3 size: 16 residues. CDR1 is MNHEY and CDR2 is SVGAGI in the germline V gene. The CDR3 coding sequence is TGTGCCAGCACTTACCGGACTAGCGGGGGGACCTACGAGCAGTACTTC. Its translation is CASTYRTSGGTYEQYF.

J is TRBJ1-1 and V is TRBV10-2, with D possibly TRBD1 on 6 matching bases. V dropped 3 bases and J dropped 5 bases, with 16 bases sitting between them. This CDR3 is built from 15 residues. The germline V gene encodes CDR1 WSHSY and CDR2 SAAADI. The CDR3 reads CASSDVPRGKTEAFF. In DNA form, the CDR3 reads TGCGCCAGCAGTGATGTTCCCAGGGGTAAAACTGAAGCTTTCTTT.

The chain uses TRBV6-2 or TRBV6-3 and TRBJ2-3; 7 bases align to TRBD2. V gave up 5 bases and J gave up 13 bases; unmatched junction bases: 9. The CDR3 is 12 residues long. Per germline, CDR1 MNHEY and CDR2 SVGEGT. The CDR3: CASSQSGGYKYF. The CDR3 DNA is TGTGCCAGCAGTCAATCCGGGGGGTACAAGTATTTT.

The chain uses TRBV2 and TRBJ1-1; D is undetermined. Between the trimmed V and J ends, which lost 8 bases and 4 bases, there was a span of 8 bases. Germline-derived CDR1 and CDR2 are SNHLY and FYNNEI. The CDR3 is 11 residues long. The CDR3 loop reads CASSFSTEAFF. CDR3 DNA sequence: TGTGCCAGCTCGTTTAGCACTGAAGCTTTCTTT.

The CDR3 loop reads CASSLGQGAAGYTF. The CDR3 bases are TGTGCCAGCAGCCTGGGACAGGGGGCTGCTGGCTACACCTTC. The genes are TRBV9 and TRBJ1-2; 12 positions agree with TRBD1. Trimming removed 4 bases from V and 7 bases from J; junction bases left unmatched: 5. Germline V gives CDR1 SGDLS, CDR2 YYNGEE. This CDR3 is built from 14 residues.